These 19 T cell receptor beta chains were sequenced from one sample in a study of T cell responses to AZD1222 COVID-19 vaccine. Sequenced by immunoSEQ multiplex PCR; TCRdb stores in-frame clones only, minus some. The table lists roughly 100,000 clones, about 88% of them singletons, with around 3.5% in the top ten. The material sequenced was peripheral blood, taken on day 0 of AZD1222 vaccination. These receptors all stem from an adult in good health.

The gene calls are TRBV4-2 and TRBJ1-2; no reliable D call. Germline V lookup: CDR1 LGHNA, CDR2 YNFKEQ. The V end lost 1 base, the J end lost 7 bases, and 10 bases lay between the germline ends. The CDR3 runs 13 residues. The CDR3 sequence: CASSQGIKGGYTF. CDR3 coding DNA: TGTGCCAGCAGCCAAGGCATTAAGGGTGGCTACACCTTC.

The chain carries TRBV6-5 and TRBJ2-5, with D perhaps matching TRBD2 (5 bases). Between the trimmed V and J ends, which lost 0 bases and 7 bases, there was a span of 15 bases. This CDR3 has 15 amino acids. Per the germline V gene, CDR1 is MNHEY and CDR2 is SVGAGI. CDR3 in amino acids: CASSYSRPLGGTQYF. As DNA, the CDR3 is TGTGCCAGCAGTTACTCTAGGCCCTTAGGAGGGACCCAGTACTTC.

This chain connects TRBV5-4 to TRBJ1-3, with 7 nucleotides matching TRBD1. With V trimmed by 4 bases and J by 4 bases, 2 bases remained unmatched. In germline, CDR1 is SGHNT, CDR2 YYREEE (reference sequence). The length of the CDR3 is 13 residues. The CDR3 is CASSLTGGNTIYF. The CDR3 DNA reads TGTGCCAGCAGCCTGACAGGGGGAAACACCATATATTTT.

The V and J genes are TRBV5-1 and TRBJ1-6; 8 nucleotides align to TRBD1. The V and J ends lost 2 bases and 5 bases, in that order; junction bases with no gene match: 3. The V gene's germline CDR1 is SGHRS and CDR2 YFSETQ. This CDR3 has 15 residues. CDR3 sequence: CASSLQGDNNSPLHF. The CDR3 DNA sequence: TGCGCCAGCAGCTTACAGGGGGATAATAATTCACCCCTCCACTTT.

This chain uses TRBV7-9 with TRBJ1-1; D gene ambiguous. Germline V CDR1 and CDR2: SEHNR, FQNEAQ (reference sequence). The V end was cut by 2 bases, the J end by 7 bases, with 23 bases between. The CDR3 has 17 residues. Here the CDR3 DNA reads TGTGCCAGCAGCTTAAAGGAATTAAGGACCGCCACGGGTGAAGCTTTCTTT. Residues: CASSLKELRTATGEAFF.

The rearrangement uses TRBV7-2 and TRBJ1-5, with D unclear. The CDR3 loop spans 13 amino acids. V gave up 5 bases and J gave up 4 bases, with 9 bases separating them. CDR1 and CDR2 (germline): SGHTA, FQGNSA. CDR3 sequence (DNA): TGTGCCAGCAGCCACAGCCCGAATCAGCCCCAGCATTTT. It translates to CASSHSPNQPQHF.

The J gene is TRBJ1-2, the V gene TRBV18; a weak D match, TRBD1 (6 bases). The germline gives CDR1 KGHSH, CDR2 LQKENI. This CDR3 spans 17 amino acids. Trimming shortened V by 2 bases and J by 5 bases, and 21 bases separated the two germline ends. The CDR3 sequence is CASSPLQDRAFGYGYTF. DNA for the CDR3: TGTGCCAGCTCACCATTGCAGGACAGAGCCTTTGGGTATGGCTACACCTTC.

The chain uses TRBV4-3 and TRBJ1-2; no clear D gene. The germline V gene encodes CDR1 LGHNA and CDR2 YSLEER. This CDR3 comprises 13 residues. V shed 3 bases and J shed 6 bases, with 11 bases lying between them. The CDR3 coding sequence is TGCGCCAGCAGCCAGCAGGTGGCCGATGGCTACACCTTC. This codes for CASSQQVADGYTF.

A few counts support this clone. This chain links TRBV9 with TRBJ1-4; 10 nucleotides agree with TRBD1. Germline assignment: CDR1 SGDLS and CDR2 YYNGEE. J lost 6 bases, V lost 5 bases, and 10 bases had no gene match. The CDR3 sequence is 16 residues long. The CDR3 bases are TGTGCCAGCAGTTTTTATACCGGGACAGGGGATGAAAAACTGTTTTTT. Translation gives CASSFYTGTGDEKLFF.

This clone has only a few counts. V and J are TRBV7-2 and TRBJ1-2; D ambiguous. Trimming removed 1 base from V and 10 bases from J, with 13 bases in between. The CDR3 consists of 13 residues. Per germline, CDR1 SGHTA and CDR2 FQGNSA. CDR3 protein: CASSLGVGFVYTF. The CDR3, as DNA: TGTGCCAGCAGCTTAGGCGTGGGGTTTGTCTACACCTTC.

The chain carries TRBV11-2 and TRBJ1-1; the D is unclear. Germline V gene sequence: CDR1 SGHAT, CDR2 FQNNGV. Trimming removed 1 base at V and 4 bases at J, with 4 bases between. This CDR3 has 12 amino acids. CDR3 region: CASSLVGTEAFF. Here the CDR3 DNA reads TGTGCCAGCAGCTTAGTGGGCACTGAAGCTTTCTTT.

CDR3 bases: TGTGCCTGGAGTAGGGCAGCAACTAATGAAAAACTGTTTTTT. Residues: CAWSRAATNEKLFF. J is TRBJ1-4 and V is TRBV30; D is unclear. CDR3 length: 14 residues. CDR1 and CDR2 from the germline V gene are GTSNPN and SVGIG (reference sequence). The V and J ends lost 2 bases and 0 bases respectively, with 7 bases between them.

The V call is TRBV2, the J call TRBJ2-7, with 8 nucleotides matching TRBD1. The length of the CDR3 is 18 residues. CDR1 is SNHLY and CDR2 is FYNNEI in the germline V gene. Trimming cost V 4 bases and J 3 bases; bases outside gene matches: 17. DNA of the CDR3: TGTGCCAGCAGTGGATATGGGACAGGTCTCGGGGGTCTCTACGAGCAGTACTTC. The encoded protein is CASSGYGTGLGGLYEQYF.

V usage is TRBV30 and J usage is TRBJ1-5; D gene ambiguous. The CDR3 runs 17 residues. Germline V gives CDR1 GTSNPN, CDR2 SVGIG (reference sequence). The germline V and J ends were trimmed by 1 base and 1 base, with 17 bases remaining between them. CDR3 bases: TGTGCCTGGAGTGATGGAGCGAGCGGGATAAGCAATCAGCCCCAGCATTTT. This gives the protein CAWSDGASGISNQPQHF.

This chain links TRBV27 with TRBJ1-2; D unresolved. Deletions cut 0 bases from V and 2 bases from J, with 7 bases between. The CDR3 covers 14 residues. Germline V gene lookup returns CDR1 MNHEY and CDR2 SMNVEV (reference sequence). CDR3 sequence (DNA): TGTGCCAGCAGTTTATCTAGGACGAACTATGGCTACACCTTC. Translation gives CASSLSRTNYGYTF.

This clone appeared once. V gene TRBV5-6 combines with J gene TRBJ2-3; tentative D call: TRBD2 (6 bases). The CDR3 runs to 16 residues. Deletions cut 1 base from V and 0 bases from J, with 12 bases between. Germline V CDR1 and CDR2: SGHDT, YYEEEE. CDR3 region: CASSLLPSGSTDTQYF. The DNA for the CDR3 is TGTGCCAGCAGCTTGCTCCCCAGCGGGAGCACAGATACGCAGTATTTT.

The chain joins TRBV7-2 to TRBJ1-2; D remains unclear. The CDR3 is made up of 14 amino acids. CDR1 and CDR2 from the germline V gene are SGHTA and FQGNSA. V was clipped by 1 base and J by 1 base, with 7 bases between them. The CDR3 sequence is CASSLGSNNYGYTF. The CDR3, as DNA: TGTGCCAGCAGCTTAGGGTCAAATAACTATGGCTACACCTTC.

The CDR3 reads CASSPRQANTGELFF. The DNA for the CDR3 is TGTGCCAGCTCACCACGGCAGGCGAACACCGGGGAGCTGTTTTTT. The chain recombines TRBV18 with TRBJ2-2; no definite D call. The CDR3 consists of 15 residues. The germline CDR1 and CDR2 sequences are KGHSH and LQKENI. The V gene lost 1 base and the J gene lost 0 bases, with 6 bases spanning the gap.

The chain combines TRBV7-9 with TRBJ1-2, with TRBD1 identical over 7 bases. J lost 13 bases, V lost 5 bases, and 7 bases had no gene match. Germline values: CDR1 SEHNR, CDR2 FQNEAQ (reference sequence). This CDR3 is 11 amino acids long. The CDR3 sequence: CASSLGGQTTF. The CDR3, as DNA: TGTGCCAGCAGCCTAGGGGGACAGACCACCTTC.